These 5 T cell receptor beta chains originate from one sample sequenced in a study of cytomegalovirus exposure and HLA in healthy donors. With 60 Vbeta and 13 Jbeta primers, the PCR was carried out. Some clones are missing from TCRdb's copy, which holds only in-frame ones; the method was immunoSEQ multiplex PCR. Of 100,000 to 150,000 clones in the sample, about 70% were seen once. Sequencing was performed on PBMCs. The receptor set was obtained from a male donor in good health and CMV-seronegative.

This clone has more than one count but fewer than ten. The J gene is TRBJ2-1, the V gene TRBV6-6; TRBD2 agrees at 7 bases. The CDR3 runs to 15 residues. Germline loops: CDR1 MNHNY, CDR2 SVGAGI (reference sequence). Unmatched junction bases numbered 5, after V lost 6 bases and J lost 0 bases. The CDR3 sequence: CASSQAGNSYNEQFF. CDR3 in DNA: TGTGCCAGCAGCCAAGCGGGAAACTCCTACAATGAGCAGTTCTTC.

This clone appeared a single time. The V and J genes are TRBV5-4 and TRBJ2-1; 10 nucleotides agree with TRBD2. Trimming removed 1 base from V and 7 bases from J; junction bases left unmatched: 5. There are 15 residues in the CDR3. CDR1 and CDR2 (germline): SGHNT, YYREEE (reference sequence). In DNA, the CDR3 is TGTGCCAGCAGCTTGTCTAGCGGGAGAACGAATGAGCAGTTCTTC. Its translation is CASSLSSGRTNEQFF.

The V call is TRBV30, the J call TRBJ2-5, with 10 bases fitting TRBD2. The V segment lost 2 bases and the J segment 5 bases; nucleotides outside the gene matches: 8. The length of the CDR3 is 15 residues. The germline V gene encodes CDR1 GTSNPN and CDR2 SVGIG (reference sequence). The CDR3 region has the DNA TGTGCCTGGAGTTGGGCTAGCGGGAGAGGGGAGACCCAGTACTTC. Translation: CAWSWASGRGETQYF. The full variable domain, in which reference TRBV30 and TRBJ2-5 provide the parts outside the CDR3, is SQTIHQWPATLVQPVGSPLSLECTVEGTSNPNLYWYRQAAGRGLQLLFYSVGIGQISSEVPQNLSASRPQDRQFILSSKKLLLSDSGFYLCAWSWASGRGETQYFGPGTRLLVL.

The gene calls are TRBV4-1 and TRBJ2-5; 7 bases agree with TRBD1. The J call may be wrong; the DNA end is better matched by TRBJ2-7. In germline, CDR1 is MGHRA, CDR2 YSYEKL. The CDR3 totals 15 residues. CDR3 sequence (DNA): TGCGCCAGCAGCCAAGAGGACAGGCCGACCTACGAGCAGTACTTC. Amino acids: CASSQEDRPTYEQYF.

The rearrangement joins TRBV10-3 to TRBJ2-3; D is possibly TRBD2 (7 bases). V dropped 11 bases and J dropped 5 bases, with 32 bases sitting between them. The V gene's germline CDR1 is ENHRY and CDR2 SYGVKD. CDR3 size: 18 residues. CDR3 loop: CAARGSLTGGAGIDTQYF. CDR3 DNA: TGTGCCGCCCGTGGTTCCCTGACTGGGGGGGCTGGTATAGATACGCAGTATTTT.